The T cell receptor (beta chain) under discussion was sequenced for a study of blood T cell repertoires in COVID-19. The CDR3 has 14 amino acids. Per the germline V gene, CDR1 is SGHKS and CDR2 is YYEKEE (reference sequence). J was trimmed by 2 bases and V by 1 base; bases with no gene match: 2. In the authors' methods: Amplification from reference gene primers served as the basis for estimated nucleated cell counts. Only in-frame clones appear in the TCRdb table, and some are missing; sequencing was by immunoSEQ multiplex PCR. V and J calls and clone size are copied from that table; D and trimming were computed from the DNA. The sample yields about 360,000 clones, 65% to 85% seen once.

The V gene is TRBV5-5, the J gene TRBJ2-7; 8 nucleotides match TRBD1. Sequenced sample: peripheral blood. The clonotype comes from a man aged 25 to 40 with active or convalescent COVID-19. CDR3 in amino acids: CASSLMDRAYEQYF. Written as DNA, the CDR3 is TGTGCCAGCAGCTTGATGGACAGGGCCTACGAGCAGTACTTC.